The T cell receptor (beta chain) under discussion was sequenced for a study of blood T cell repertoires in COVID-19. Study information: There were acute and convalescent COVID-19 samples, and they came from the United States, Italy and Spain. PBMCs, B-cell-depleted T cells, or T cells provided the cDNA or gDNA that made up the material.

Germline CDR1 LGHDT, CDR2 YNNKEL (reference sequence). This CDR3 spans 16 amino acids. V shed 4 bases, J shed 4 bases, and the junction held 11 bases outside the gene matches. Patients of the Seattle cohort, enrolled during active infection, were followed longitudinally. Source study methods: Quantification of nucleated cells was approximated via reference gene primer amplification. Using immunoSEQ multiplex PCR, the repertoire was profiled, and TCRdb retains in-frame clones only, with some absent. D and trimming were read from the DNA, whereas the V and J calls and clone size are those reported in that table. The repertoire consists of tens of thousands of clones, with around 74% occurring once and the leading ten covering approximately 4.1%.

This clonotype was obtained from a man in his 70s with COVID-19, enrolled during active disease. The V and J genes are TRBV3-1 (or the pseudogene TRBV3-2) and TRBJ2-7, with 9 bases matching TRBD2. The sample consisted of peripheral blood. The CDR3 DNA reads TGTGCCAGCAGCCGAAGTAGCGGGAGCTATGATTACGAGCAGTACTTC. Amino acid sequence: CASSRSSGSYDYEQYF.